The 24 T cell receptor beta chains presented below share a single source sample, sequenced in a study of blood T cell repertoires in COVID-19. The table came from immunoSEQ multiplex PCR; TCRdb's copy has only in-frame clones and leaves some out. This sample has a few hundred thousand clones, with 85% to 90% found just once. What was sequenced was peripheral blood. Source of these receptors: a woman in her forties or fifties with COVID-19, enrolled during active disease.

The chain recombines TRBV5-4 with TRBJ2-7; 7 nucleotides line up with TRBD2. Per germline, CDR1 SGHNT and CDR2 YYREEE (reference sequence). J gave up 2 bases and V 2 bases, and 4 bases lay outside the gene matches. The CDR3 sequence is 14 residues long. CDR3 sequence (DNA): TGTGCCAGCAGCTTCGGCGGGAGTACCTACGAGCAGTACTTC. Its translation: CASSFGGSTYEQYF.

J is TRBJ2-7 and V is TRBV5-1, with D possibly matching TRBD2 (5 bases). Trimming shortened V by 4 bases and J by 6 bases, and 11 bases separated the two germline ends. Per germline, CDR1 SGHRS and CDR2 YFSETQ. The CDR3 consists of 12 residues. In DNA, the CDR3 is TGCGCCAGCAGCCGGGAAGCCATCGAGCAGTACTTC. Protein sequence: CASSREAIEQYF.

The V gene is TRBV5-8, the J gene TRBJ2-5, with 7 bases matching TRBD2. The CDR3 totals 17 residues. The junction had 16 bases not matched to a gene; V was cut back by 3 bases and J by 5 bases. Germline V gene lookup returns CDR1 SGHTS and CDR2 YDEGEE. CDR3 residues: CASSWSQTSRTRETQYF. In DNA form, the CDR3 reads TGTGCCAGCAGCTGGTCCCAGACTAGCCGTACAAGGGAGACCCAGTACTTC.

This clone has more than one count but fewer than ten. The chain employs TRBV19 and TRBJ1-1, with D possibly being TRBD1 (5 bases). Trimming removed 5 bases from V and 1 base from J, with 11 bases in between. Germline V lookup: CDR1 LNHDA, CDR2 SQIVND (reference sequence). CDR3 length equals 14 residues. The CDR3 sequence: CASSPNDRNTEAFF. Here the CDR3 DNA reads TGTGCCAGTAGTCCCAACGACAGGAACACTGAAGCTTTCTTT.

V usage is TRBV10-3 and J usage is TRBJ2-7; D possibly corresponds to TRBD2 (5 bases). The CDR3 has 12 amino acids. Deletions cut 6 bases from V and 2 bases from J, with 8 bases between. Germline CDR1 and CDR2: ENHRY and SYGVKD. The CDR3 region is CAIRGEAYEQYF. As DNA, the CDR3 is TGTGCCATCAGGGGAGAAGCCTACGAGCAGTACTTC.

In nucleotides, the CDR3 is TGCGCCAGCAGCCCTAAGGACAGGCATGGCTACACCTTC. It yields the protein CASSPKDRHGYTF. The chain employs TRBV5-1 and TRBJ1-2; 7 bases are a match to TRBD1. Germline CDR1 reads SGHRS; CDR2 reads YFSETQ. This CDR3 comprises 13 residues. V shed 4 bases and J 6 bases; nucleotides not matched to a gene: 6.

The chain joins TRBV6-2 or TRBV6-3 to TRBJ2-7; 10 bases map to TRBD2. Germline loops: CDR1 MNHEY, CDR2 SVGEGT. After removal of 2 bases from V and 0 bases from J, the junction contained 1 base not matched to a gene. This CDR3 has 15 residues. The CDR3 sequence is CASSYGLADSYEQYF. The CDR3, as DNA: TGTGCCAGCAGTTACGGACTAGCGGACTCCTACGAGCAGTACTTC.

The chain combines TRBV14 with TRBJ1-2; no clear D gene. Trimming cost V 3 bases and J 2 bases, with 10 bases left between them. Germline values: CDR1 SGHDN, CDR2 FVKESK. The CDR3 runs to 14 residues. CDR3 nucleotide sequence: TGTGCCAGCAGCCAGACTGGCTTCAACTATGGCTACACCTTC. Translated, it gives CASSQTGFNYGYTF. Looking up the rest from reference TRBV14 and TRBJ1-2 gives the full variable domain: EAGVTQFPSHSVIEKGQTVTLRCDPISGHDNLYWYRRVMGKEIKFLLHFVKESKQDESGMPNNRFLAERTGGTYSTLKVQPAELEDSGVYFCASSQTGFNYGYTFGSGTRLTVV.

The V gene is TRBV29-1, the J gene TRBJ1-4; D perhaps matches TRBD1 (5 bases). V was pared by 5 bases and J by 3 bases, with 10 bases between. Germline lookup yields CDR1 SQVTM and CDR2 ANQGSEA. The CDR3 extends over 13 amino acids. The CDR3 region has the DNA TGCAGCGTTCAGGGTGCCGCTAATGAAAAACTGTTTTTT. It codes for CSVQGAANEKLFF.

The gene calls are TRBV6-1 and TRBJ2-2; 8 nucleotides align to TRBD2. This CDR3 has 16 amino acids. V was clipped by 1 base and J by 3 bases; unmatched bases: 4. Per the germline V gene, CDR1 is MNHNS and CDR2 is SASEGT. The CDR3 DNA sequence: TGTGCCAGCAGTGAAGTCCCTAGCGGGTACACCGGGGAGCTGTTTTTT. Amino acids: CASSEVPSGYTGELFF.

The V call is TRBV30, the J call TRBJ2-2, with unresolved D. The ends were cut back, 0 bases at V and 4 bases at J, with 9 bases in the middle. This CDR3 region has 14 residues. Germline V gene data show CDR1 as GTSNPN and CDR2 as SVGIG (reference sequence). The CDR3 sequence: CAWSVQLFTGELFF. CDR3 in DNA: TGTGCCTGGAGTGTACAATTATTCACCGGGGAGCTGTTTTTT.

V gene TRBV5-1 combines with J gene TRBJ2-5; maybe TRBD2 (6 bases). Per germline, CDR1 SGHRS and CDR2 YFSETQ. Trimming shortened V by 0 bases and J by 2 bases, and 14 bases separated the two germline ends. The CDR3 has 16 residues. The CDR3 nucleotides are TGCGCCAGCAGCTTGGAAGGTCGGCGGGGACAAGAGACCCAGTACTTC. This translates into CASSLEGRRGQETQYF.

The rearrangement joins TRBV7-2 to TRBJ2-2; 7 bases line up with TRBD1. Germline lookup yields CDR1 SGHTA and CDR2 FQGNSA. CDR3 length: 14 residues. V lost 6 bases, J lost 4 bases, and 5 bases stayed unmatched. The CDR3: CASRKDRATGELFF. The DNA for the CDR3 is TGTGCCAGCAGAAAAGACAGGGCCACCGGGGAGCTGTTTTTT.

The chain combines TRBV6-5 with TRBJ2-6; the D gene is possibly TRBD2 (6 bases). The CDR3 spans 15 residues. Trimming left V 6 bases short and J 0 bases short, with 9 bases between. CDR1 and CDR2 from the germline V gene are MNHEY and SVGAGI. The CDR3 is CASSRRGSGANVLTF. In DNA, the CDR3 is TGTGCCAGCAGCCGGAGGGGCTCTGGGGCCAACGTCCTGACTTTC.

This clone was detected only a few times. In DNA form, the CDR3 reads TGTGCCAGCAGGTCGGACAGGGGTGGCTATGGCTACACCTTC. This encodes CASRSDRGGYGYTF. This chain joins TRBV6-4 and TRBJ1-2; 9 bases align to TRBD1. The CDR3 spans 14 residues. Germline V gene data show CDR1 as MRHNA and CDR2 as SNTAGT. The V gene end was trimmed by 6 bases and the J gene end by 4 bases; junction bases not matched to a gene: 6.

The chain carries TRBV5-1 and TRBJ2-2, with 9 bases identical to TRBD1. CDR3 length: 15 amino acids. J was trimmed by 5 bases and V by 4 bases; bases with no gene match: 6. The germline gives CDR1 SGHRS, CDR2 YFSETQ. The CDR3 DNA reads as TGCGCCAGCAGCCCGGGACAGGGTTGGACCGGGGAGCTGTTTTTT. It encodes CASSPGQGWTGELFF. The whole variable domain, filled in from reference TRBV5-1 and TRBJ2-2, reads KAGVTQTPRYLIKTRGQQVTLSCSPISGHRSVSWYQQTPGQGLQFLFEYFSETQRNKGNFPGRFSGRQFSNSRSEMNVSTLELGDSALYLCASSPGQGWTGELFFGEGSRLTVL.

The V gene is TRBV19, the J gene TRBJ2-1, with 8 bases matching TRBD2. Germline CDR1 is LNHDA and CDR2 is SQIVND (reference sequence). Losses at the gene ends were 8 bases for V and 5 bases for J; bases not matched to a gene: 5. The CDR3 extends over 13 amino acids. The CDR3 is CASEREFNNEQFF. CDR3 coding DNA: TGTGCCAGTGAGCGGGAGTTCAACAATGAGCAGTTCTTC.

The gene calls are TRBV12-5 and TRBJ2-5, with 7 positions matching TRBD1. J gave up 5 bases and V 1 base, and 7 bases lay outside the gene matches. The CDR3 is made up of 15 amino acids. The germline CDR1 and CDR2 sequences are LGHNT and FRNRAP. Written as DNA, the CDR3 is TGTGCTAGTGGTTTGGGATCGACAGGGCCGGAGACCCAGTACTTC. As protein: CASGLGSTGPETQYF.

DNA of the CDR3: TGTGCCTGGAGTCCAACAGGGCCCGCTGAAGCTTTCTTT. Translation: CAWSPTGPAEAFF. This chain uses TRBV30 with TRBJ1-1; tentative D call: TRBD1 (6 bases). Germline CDR1 is GTSNPN and CDR2 is SVGIG (reference sequence). CDR3 length: 13 amino acids. The V and J ends lost 2 bases and 6 bases respectively, with 13 bases between them.

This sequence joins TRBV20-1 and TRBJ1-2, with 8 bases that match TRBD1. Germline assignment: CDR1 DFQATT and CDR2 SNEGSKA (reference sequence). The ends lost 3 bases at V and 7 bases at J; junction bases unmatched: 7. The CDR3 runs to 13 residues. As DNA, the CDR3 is TGCAGTGCTAGTGCCAGGGGGCTCGGTGGCTACACCTTC. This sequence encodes CSASARGLGGYTF.

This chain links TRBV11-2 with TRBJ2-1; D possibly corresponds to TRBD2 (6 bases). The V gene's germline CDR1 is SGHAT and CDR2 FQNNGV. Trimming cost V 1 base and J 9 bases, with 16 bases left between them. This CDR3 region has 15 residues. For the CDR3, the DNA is TGTGCCAGCAGCTTAGGAGGAACGGGAGTCCGTGAGCAGTTCTTC. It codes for CASSLGGTGVREQFF. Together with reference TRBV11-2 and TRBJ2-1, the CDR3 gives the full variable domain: EAGVAQSPRYKIIEKRQSVAFWCNPISGHATLYWYQQILGQGPKLLIQFQNNGVVDDSQLPKDRFSAERLKGVDSTLKIQPAKLEDSAVYLCASSLGGTGVREQFFGPGTRLTVL.

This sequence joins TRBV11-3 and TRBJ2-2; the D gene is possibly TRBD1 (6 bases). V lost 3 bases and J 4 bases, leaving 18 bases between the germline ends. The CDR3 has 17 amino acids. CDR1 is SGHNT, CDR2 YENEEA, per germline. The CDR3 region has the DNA TGTGCCAGCAGCTTTACTGCCGGGACACCGAGCACCGGGGAGCTGTTTTTT. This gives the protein CASSFTAGTPSTGELFF.

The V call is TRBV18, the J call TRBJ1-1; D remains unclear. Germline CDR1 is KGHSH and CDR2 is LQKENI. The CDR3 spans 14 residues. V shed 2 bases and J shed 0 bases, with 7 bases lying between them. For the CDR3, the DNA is TGTGCCAGCTCACCAGCGACACTGAACACTGAAGCTTTCTTT. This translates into CASSPATLNTEAFF.

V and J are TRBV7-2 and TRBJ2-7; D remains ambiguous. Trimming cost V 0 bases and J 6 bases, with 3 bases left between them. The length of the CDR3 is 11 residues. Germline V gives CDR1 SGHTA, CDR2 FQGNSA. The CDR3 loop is CASSLAAEQYF. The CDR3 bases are TGTGCCAGCAGCTTAGCGGCCGAGCAGTACTTC.